What follows are 7 T cell receptor beta chains derived from one specimen sequenced in a study of T-cell reconstitution after alpha-beta-depleted transplantation in children. During its preparation, the TCRbeta library received unique molecular identifiers. TCRdb re-called the PCR reads with MiXCR, one entry per CDR3 protein. The profile shows approximately 300,000 distinct CDR3 sequences, around 10% of them singletons. Material: PBMCs, obtained before TCRalphabeta/CD19-depleted stem cell transplant. These receptors came from a boy less than two years old with acute myeloid leukemia, due to receive a stem cell transplant.

This clonotype occurred many times. V usage is TRBV12-3 or TRBV12-4 and J usage is TRBJ2-2; perhaps D is TRBD1 or TRBD2 (5 bases each). The V end lost 5 bases, the J end lost 5 bases, and 12 bases lay between the germline ends. CDR3 length: 14 amino acids. Here the CDR3 DNA reads TGTGCCAGCAGTATTACGGGGCTAACCGGGGAGCTGTTTTTT. Translation gives CASSITGLTGELFF.

This clonotype was seen repeatedly, ten times or more. The chain uses TRBV19 and TRBJ2-1; 8 nucleotides agree with TRBD1. With 3 bases clipped from V and 8 bases from J, the junction kept 15 bases outside the gene matches. Germline V gene lookup returns CDR1 LNHDA and CDR2 SQIVND (reference sequence). This CDR3 is 17 amino acids long. The CDR3 reads CASSISLDRGILDEQFF. CDR3 DNA: TGTGCCAGTAGTATCTCCCTAGACAGGGGAATTTTGGATGAGCAGTTCTTC. Based on the CDR3 plus reference TRBV19 and TRBJ2-1, the full variable domain is DGGITQSPKYLFRKEGQNVTLSCEQNLNHDAMYWYRQDPGQGLRLIYYSQIVNDFQKGDIAEGYSVSREKKESFPLTVTSAQKNPTAFYLCASSISLDRGILDEQFFGPGTRLTVL.

This clonotype was observed at least ten times. This chain connects TRBV9 to TRBJ2-6, with 8 bases that match TRBD1. Trimming at V came to 5 bases and at J to 14 bases, leaving 6 bases not matched to a gene. The germline V gene encodes CDR1 SGDLS and CDR2 YYNGEE. This CDR3 is built from 12 residues. The CDR3 DNA reads as TGTGCCAGCAGTCCAGGGGGCGAGATCCTGACTTTC. Translating it yields CASSPGGEILTF.

This clonotype was seen at least ten times. V gene TRBV3-1 combines with J gene TRBJ1-4, with 9 bases aligning to TRBD1. Germline assignment: CDR1 LGHDT and CDR2 YNNKEL (reference sequence). J gave up 8 bases and V 4 bases, and 8 bases lay outside the gene matches. The CDR3 runs to 15 residues. This CDR3 is CASSPRTGEEEKLFF. The DNA of the CDR3 is TGTGCCAGCAGCCCCCGGACAGGGGAAGAGGAAAAACTGTTTTTT.

This clonotype came up many times. The CDR3 region is CACTGTLNTEAFF. The CDR3 bases are TGTGCCTGTACCGGGACTTTGAACACTGAAGCTTTCTTT. V gene TRBV30 combines with J gene TRBJ1-1; the D gene is possibly TRBD1 (5 bases). CDR3 length: 13 amino acids. Germline CDR1 is GTSNPN and CDR2 is SVGIG (reference sequence). V was pared by 6 bases and J by 0 bases, with 11 bases between.

This clonotype has a count of ten or more. The chain has TRBV10-3 and TRBJ2-1; possible D gene TRBD1, 5 bases. CDR3 size: 16 residues. CDR1 ENHRY and CDR2 SYGVKD come from the germline V gene. Trimming took 6 bases from V and 7 from J, leaving 22 bases between them. CDR3 protein: CAISLPGHQSRNEQFF. The CDR3 DNA reads as TGTGCCATCAGCCTACCCGGACACCAGTCTAGGAATGAGCAGTTCTTC.

The table lists this clonotype with many counts. The chain has TRBV9 and TRBJ2-3, with TRBD2 identical over 12 bases. Germline V gene lookup returns CDR1 SGDLS and CDR2 YYNGEE. This CDR3 comprises 19 residues. The junction had 16 bases not matched to a gene; V was cut back by 5 bases and J by 3 bases. The CDR3 DNA is TGTGCCAGCAGGCTCGGAACTAGCGGGAGGACGGCGAGAACAGATACGCAGTATTTT. The encoded protein is CASRLGTSGRTARTDTQYF.